The 3 T cell receptor beta chains listed next were all sequenced from one sample in a study of molecular identifiers for immune sequencing clone quantification (dated by TCRdb to 2016 to 2018). Receptors were amplified or captured by PCR. TCRdb lists the instrument as NextSeq 500. The raw public reads went through TCRdb reprocessing: fastp at Q25, MiXCR clone calling, in-frame beta chains kept. Each CDR3 protein appears once, grouped with its most common genes and DNA. Across this sample there are 100,000 or so distinct CDR3 sequences, with 35% to 40% seen only once. In total, the top ten clones hold 4% to 5% of the sample. Material for sequencing was naive CD8+ T cells from blood, with Jurkat cell RNA spiked in. Reading the label with the study, this specimen's cell subset or site is: FACS-sorted CD8+CD4-CCR7+CD45RA+ naive T cells. These TCRs come from a human donor in good health. Some libraries in this study had Jurkat cell RNA spiked in.

There are a few counts of this clonotype. CDR3 residues: CASSQPTVTNTGELFF. The CDR3 nucleotides read TGTGCCAGCAGCCAACCGACAGTAACAAACACCGGGGAGCTGTTTTTT. This rearrangement joins TRBV16 to TRBJ2-2, with D maybe TRBD1 (5 bases). CDR1 is KGHSY and CDR2 is FQNENV in the germline V gene. The CDR3 has 16 residues. V was trimmed by 2 bases and J by 2 bases, leaving 12 bases between them.

This clonotype came up many times. The J gene is TRBJ2-1, the V gene TRBV5-6; TRBD1 aligns across 9 bases. The CDR3 spans 15 residues. The germline V gene has CDR1 SGHDT and CDR2 YYEEEE. Germline trimming cut 2 bases from V and 7 bases from J; bases unmatched to any gene: 7. As DNA, the CDR3 is TGTGCCAGCAGCTTTGGGGACAGGGCTATTAATGAGCAGTTCTTC. Amino acid sequence: CASSFGDRAINEQFF.

This clonotype was recorded at least ten times. V gene TRBV6-1 combines with J gene TRBJ2-7; no clear D. The CDR3 is made up of 13 amino acids. V dropped 7 bases and J dropped 0 bases, with 10 bases sitting between them. From germline, CDR1 is MNHNS and CDR2 SASEGT. CDR3: CASTFPSSYEQYF. DNA for the CDR3: TGTGCCAGCACGTTCCCGAGCTCCTACGAGCAGTACTTC.